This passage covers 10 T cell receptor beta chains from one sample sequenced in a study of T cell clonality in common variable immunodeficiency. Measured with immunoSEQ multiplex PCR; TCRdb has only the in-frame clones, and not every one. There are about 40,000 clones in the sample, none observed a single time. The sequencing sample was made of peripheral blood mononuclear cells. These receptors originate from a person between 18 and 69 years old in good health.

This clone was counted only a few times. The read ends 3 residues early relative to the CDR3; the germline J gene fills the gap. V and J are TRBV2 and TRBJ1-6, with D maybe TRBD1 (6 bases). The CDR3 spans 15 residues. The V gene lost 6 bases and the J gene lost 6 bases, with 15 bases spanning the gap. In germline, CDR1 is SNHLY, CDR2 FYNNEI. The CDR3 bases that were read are TGTGCCAGCAGGACGAACAGGGACGGTAATTCACCC. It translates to CASRTNRDGNSP. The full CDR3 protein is CASRTNRDGNSPLHF.

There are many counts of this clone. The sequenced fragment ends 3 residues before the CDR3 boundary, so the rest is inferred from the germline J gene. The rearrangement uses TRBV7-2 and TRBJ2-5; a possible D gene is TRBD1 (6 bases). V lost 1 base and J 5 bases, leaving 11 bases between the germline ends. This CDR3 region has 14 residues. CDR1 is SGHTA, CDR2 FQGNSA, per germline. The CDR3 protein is CASSLGGRRETQYF. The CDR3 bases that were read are TGTGCCAGCAGCTTAGGGGGGCGGAGGGAGACC.

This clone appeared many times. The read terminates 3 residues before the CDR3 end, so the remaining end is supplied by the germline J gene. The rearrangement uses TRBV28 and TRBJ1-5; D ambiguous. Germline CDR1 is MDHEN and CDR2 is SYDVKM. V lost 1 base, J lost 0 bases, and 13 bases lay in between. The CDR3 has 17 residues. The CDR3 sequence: CASSLSGSEVSNQPQHF. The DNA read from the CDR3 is TGTGCCAGCAGTTTATCGGGGTCCGAAGTTAGCAATCAGCCC.

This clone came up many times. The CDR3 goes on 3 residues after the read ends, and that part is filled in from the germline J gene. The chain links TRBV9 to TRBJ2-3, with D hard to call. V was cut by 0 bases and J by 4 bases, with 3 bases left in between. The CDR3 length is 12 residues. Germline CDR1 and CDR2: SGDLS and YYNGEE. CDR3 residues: CASSVGADTQYF. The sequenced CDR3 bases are TGTGCCAGCAGCGTAGGCGCAGATACG.

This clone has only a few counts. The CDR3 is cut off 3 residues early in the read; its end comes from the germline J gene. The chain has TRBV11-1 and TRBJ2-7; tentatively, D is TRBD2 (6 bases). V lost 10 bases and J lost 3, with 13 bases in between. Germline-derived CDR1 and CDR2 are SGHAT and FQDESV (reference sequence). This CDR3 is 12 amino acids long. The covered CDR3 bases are TGTGCCACTTCGGGACTCGACTACGAG. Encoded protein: CATSGLDYE. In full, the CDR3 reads CATSGLDYEQYF.

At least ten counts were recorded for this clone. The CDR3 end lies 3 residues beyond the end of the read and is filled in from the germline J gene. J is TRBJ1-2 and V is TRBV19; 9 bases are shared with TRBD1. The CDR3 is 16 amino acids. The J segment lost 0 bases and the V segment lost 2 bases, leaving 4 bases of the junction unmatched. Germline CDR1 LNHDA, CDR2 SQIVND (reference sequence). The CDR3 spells CASSIWGTGTNYGYTF. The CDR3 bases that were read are TGTGCCAGTAGTATATGGGGGACAGGGACTAACTATGGC.

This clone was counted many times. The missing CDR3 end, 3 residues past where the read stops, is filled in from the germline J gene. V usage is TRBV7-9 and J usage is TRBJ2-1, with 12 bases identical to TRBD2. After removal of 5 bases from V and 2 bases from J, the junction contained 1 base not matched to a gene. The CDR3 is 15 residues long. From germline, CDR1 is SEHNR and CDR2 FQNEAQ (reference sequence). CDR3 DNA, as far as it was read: TGTGCCAGCAGCCCTAGCGGGAGGGCCTACAATGAG. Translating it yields CASSPSGRAYNE. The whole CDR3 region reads CASSPSGRAYNEQFF.

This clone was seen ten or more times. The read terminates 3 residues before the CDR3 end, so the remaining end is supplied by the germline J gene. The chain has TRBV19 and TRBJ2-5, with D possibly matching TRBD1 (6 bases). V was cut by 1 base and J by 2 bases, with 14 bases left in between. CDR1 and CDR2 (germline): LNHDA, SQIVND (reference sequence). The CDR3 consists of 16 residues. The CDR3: CASSIAPGHLQETQYF. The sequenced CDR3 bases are TGTGCCAGTAGTATAGCCCCGGGACATCTACAAGAGACC.

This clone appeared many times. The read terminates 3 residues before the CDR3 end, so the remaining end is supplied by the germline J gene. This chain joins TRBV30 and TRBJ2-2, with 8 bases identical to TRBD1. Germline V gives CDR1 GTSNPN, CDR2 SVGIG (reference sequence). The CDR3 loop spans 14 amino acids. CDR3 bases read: TGTGCCTGGAGCCGGACAGGGTGGACTGAAAAG. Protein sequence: CAWSRTGWTEK. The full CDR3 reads CAWSRTGWTEKLFF.

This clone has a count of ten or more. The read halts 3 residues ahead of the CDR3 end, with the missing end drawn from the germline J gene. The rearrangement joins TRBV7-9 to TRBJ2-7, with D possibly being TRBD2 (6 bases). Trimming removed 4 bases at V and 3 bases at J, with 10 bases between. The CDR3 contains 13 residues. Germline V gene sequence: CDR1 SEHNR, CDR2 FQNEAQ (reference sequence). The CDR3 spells CASSSPGDYEQYF. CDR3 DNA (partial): TGTGCCAGCAGCTCCCCGGGGGACTACGAG.